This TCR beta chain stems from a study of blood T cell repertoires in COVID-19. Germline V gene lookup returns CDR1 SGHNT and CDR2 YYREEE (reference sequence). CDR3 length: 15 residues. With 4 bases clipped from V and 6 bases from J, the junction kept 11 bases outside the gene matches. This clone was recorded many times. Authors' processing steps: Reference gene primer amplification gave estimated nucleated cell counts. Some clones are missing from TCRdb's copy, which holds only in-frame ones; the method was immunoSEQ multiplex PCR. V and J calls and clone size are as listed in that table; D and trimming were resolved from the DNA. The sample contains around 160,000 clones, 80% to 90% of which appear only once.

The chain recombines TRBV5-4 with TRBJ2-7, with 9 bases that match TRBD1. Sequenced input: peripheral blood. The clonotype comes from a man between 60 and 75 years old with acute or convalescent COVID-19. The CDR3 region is CASSPGTGSSPEQYF. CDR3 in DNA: TGTGCCAGCAGCCCCGGGACAGGGTCGTCCCCCGAGCAGTACTTC.